Shown below are 9 T cell receptor beta chains from a single sample sequenced in a study of Tregs in tolerant kidney transplant recipients. TCRdb's copy holds only in-frame clones and misses some; the assay was immunoSEQ multiplex PCR. Of approximately 69,000 clones listed, 85% to 90% are singletons. Source: CD4+ T cells from blood, taken before the transplant. Source of these receptors: a human donor who received a combined kidney and bone marrow transplant.

The rearrangement joins TRBV5-4 to TRBJ2-3; 12 nucleotides match TRBD2. The germline CDR1 and CDR2 sequences are SGHNT and YYREEE (reference sequence). V lost 4 bases, J lost 5 bases, and 8 bases stayed unmatched. The CDR3 has 16 amino acids. The CDR3 region has the DNA TGTGCCAGCAGCCCGACTAGCGGGAGCCCGGGAGATACGCAGTATTTT. This sequence encodes CASSPTSGSPGDTQYF. The full variable domain, rest sourced from reference TRBV5-4 and TRBJ2-3, is ETGVTQSPTHLIKTRGQQVTLRCSSQSGHNTVSWYQQALGQGPQFIFQYYREEENGRGNFPPRFSGLQFPNYSSELNVNALELDDSALYLCASSPTSGSPGDTQYFGPGTRLTVL.

The rearrangement links TRBV9 to TRBJ2-7, with unresolved D. In germline, CDR1 is SGDLS, CDR2 YYNGEE. Trimming stripped 0 bases from V and 6 bases from J, with 16 bases between. CDR3 length: 15 amino acids. DNA of the CDR3: TGTGCCAGCAGCGTAGCCATGGAGCCTAGTGGCGAGCAGTACTTC. Protein sequence: CASSVAMEPSGEQYF.

The V and J genes are TRBV2 and TRBJ2-7; no definite D call. Germline CDR1 and CDR2: SNHLY and FYNNEI. Deletions cut 7 bases from V and 2 bases from J, with 6 bases between. The CDR3 sequence is 11 residues long. The CDR3 region is CASKQAYEQYF. For the CDR3, the DNA is TGTGCCAGCAAACAAGCCTACGAGCAGTACTTC.

The rearrangement uses TRBV29-1 and TRBJ2-2; 9 positions match TRBD1. Trimming at V came to 6 bases and at J to 5 bases, leaving 1 base not matched to a gene. Germline V gene data show CDR1 as SQVTM and CDR2 as ANQGSEA. The CDR3 runs 12 residues. CDR3 nucleotide sequence: TGCAGCGTCGGACAGGGGACCGGGGAGCTGTTTTTT. Translation: CSVGQGTGELFF.

The chain joins TRBV5-4 to TRBJ1-1, with TRBD1 as a possible D gene (6 bases). Germline V gene data show CDR1 as SGHNT and CDR2 as YYREEE (reference sequence). This CDR3 contains 14 residues. V was pared by 5 bases and J by 4 bases, with 15 bases between. CDR3 loop: CASRTEQGATEAFF. The CDR3 bases are TGTGCCAGCAGGACGGAACAGGGAGCCACTGAAGCTTTCTTT. The full variable domain, its missing parts supplied by reference TRBV5-4 and TRBJ1-1, is ETGVTQSPTHLIKTRGQQVTLRCSSQSGHNTVSWYQQALGQGPQFIFQYYREEENGRGNFPPRFSGLQFPNYSSELNVNALELDDSALYLCASRTEQGATEAFFGQGTRLTVV.

The CDR3 DNA reads as TGTGCCAGCAGTTATGGCAGGCCTTCTACCGGGGAGCTGTTTTTT. Protein product: CASSYGRPSTGELFF. V and J are TRBV6-6 and TRBJ2-2, with D hard to call. CDR3 length equals 15 residues. V was cut by 3 bases and J by 5 bases, with 13 bases left in between. Germline V gene lookup returns CDR1 MNHNY and CDR2 SVGAGI (reference sequence).

CDR3 sequence: CASSLERGFAETQYF. Here the CDR3 DNA reads TGCGCCAGCAGCTTGGAGAGAGGATTTGCAGAGACCCAGTACTTC. The rearrangement uses TRBV5-1 and TRBJ2-5; no firm D call. From germline, CDR1 is SGHRS and CDR2 YFSETQ. CDR3 length: 15 residues. The ends were cut back, 0 bases at V and 4 bases at J, with 13 bases in the middle.

The chain employs TRBV7-9 and TRBJ2-2, with 10 nucleotides matching TRBD1. Trimming cost V 5 bases and J 6 bases; bases outside gene matches: 9. Germline assignment: CDR1 SEHNR and CDR2 FQNEAQ (reference sequence). CDR3 length: 16 amino acids. CDR3 residues: CASSIPGQGSPGELFF. The CDR3 bases are TGTGCCAGCAGCATACCGGGACAGGGGAGCCCCGGGGAGCTGTTTTTT.

The chain employs TRBV19 and TRBJ1-1, with D possibly matching TRBD1 (6 bases). V lost 9 bases, J lost 3 bases, and 14 bases lay in between. Germline V gives CDR1 LNHDA, CDR2 SQIVND (reference sequence). CDR3 length: 13 amino acids. CDR3 protein: CASLGQGYTEAFF. DNA for the CDR3: TGTGCCAGCCTGGGGCAGGGGTACACTGAAGCTTTCTTT.